Shown below are 30 T cell receptor beta chains from a single sample sequenced in a study of cytomegalovirus exposure and HLA in healthy donors. 13 Jbeta primers and 60 Vbeta primers were used for the PCR. Measured with immunoSEQ multiplex PCR; TCRdb has only the in-frame clones, and not every one. The data contain 100,000 to 150,000 clones, 70% to 80% of them singletons. Material for sequencing was PBMCs. The receptors were sampled from a woman aged 45-59 years in good health and CMV-seropositive.

This clone was detected once. The V call is TRBV21-1, the J call TRBJ2-2; TRBD2, the table's D call, was not compared with the DNA. TRBV21-1 is an annotated pseudogene. There are 16 residues in the CDR3. In DNA, the CDR3 is TGTGCCAGCAGCAATAGGGCGGGGGGCCGACCCGGGGAGCTGTTTTTT. This codes for CASSNRAGGRPGELFF.

In its sample, this clone was seen a few times. The chain employs TRBV6-6 and TRBJ1-4; D is possibly TRBD1 (6 bases). The CDR3 is 15 residues long. Germline CDR1 is MNHNY and CDR2 is SVGAGI (reference sequence). The V gene lost 4 bases and the J gene lost 7 bases, with 16 bases spanning the gap. The CDR3 loop reads CASSWGRGLGEKLFF. The CDR3 DNA sequence: TGTGCCAGCAGTTGGGGCAGGGGCTTAGGTGAAAAACTGTTTTTT.

J is TRBJ2-1 and V is TRBV9; tentative D call: TRBD2 (5 bases). CDR3 size: 12 residues. Trimming removed 2 bases from V and 7 bases from J, with 7 bases in between. Germline lookup yields CDR1 SGDLS and CDR2 YYNGEE. The CDR3 is CASSVTRNEQFF. In DNA, the CDR3 is TGTGCCAGCAGCGTTACTAGGAATGAGCAGTTCTTC.

The CDR3 protein is CASSPLGQGYNEQFF. The CDR3 bases are TGTGCCAGCAGCCCCCTTGGGCAGGGGTACAATGAGCAGTTCTTC. The chain carries TRBV7-9 and TRBJ2-1; tentative D call: TRBD1 (6 bases). Germline V gene sequence: CDR1 SEHNR, CDR2 FQNEAQ (reference sequence). This CDR3 has 15 amino acids. The V end was cut by 5 bases, the J end by 4 bases, with 15 bases between.

The V and J genes are TRBV15 and TRBJ2-3; 11 nucleotides align to TRBD2. The germline V gene has CDR1 LNHNV and CDR2 YYDKDF (reference sequence). This CDR3 contains 17 residues. With V trimmed by 2 bases and J by 2 bases, 6 bases remained unmatched. The chain's CDR3 is CATSRRGTSGTTDTQYF. CDR3 coding DNA: TGTGCCACCAGCAGACGAGGGACTAGCGGAACCACAGATACGCAGTATTTT.

This sequence joins TRBV9 and TRBJ1-4; 9 positions match TRBD1. V dropped 6 bases and J dropped 6; count of bases not matched to a gene: 9. Germline CDR1 is SGDLS and CDR2 is YYNGEE. The CDR3 consists of 15 residues. This CDR3 is CASTEGGQGYEKLFF. The CDR3 nucleotides read TGTGCCAGCACCGAGGGGGGACAGGGATATGAAAAACTGTTTTTT.

The V and J genes are TRBV5-4 and TRBJ2-2, with TRBD2 identical over 15 bases. The CDR3 length is 17 residues. Trimming took 4 bases from V and 5 from J; bases not matched to a gene: 6. The germline CDR1 and CDR2 sequences are SGHNT and YYREEE (reference sequence). The DNA for the CDR3 is TGTGCCAGCAGCCGGACTAGCGGGAGGGGAGTGACCGGGGAGCTGTTTTTT. This codes for CASSRTSGRGVTGELFF.

The chain combines TRBV7-2 with TRBJ1-5; possibly TRBD1 for D (6 bases). The CDR3 spans 14 residues. The V gene lost 2 bases and the J gene lost 5 bases, with 10 bases spanning the gap. CDR1 is SGHTA, CDR2 FQGNSA, per germline. The CDR3 sequence: CASSLTGGDQPQHF. The CDR3 DNA reads TGTGCCAGCAGCTTAACTGGGGGCGATCAGCCCCAGCATTTT.

The rearrangement joins TRBV6-5 to TRBJ2-3; TRBD2 is a possible D gene (5 bases). The ends were cut back, 2 bases at V and 8 bases at J, with 11 bases in the middle. CDR3 length: 13 residues. Germline values: CDR1 MNHEY, CDR2 SVGAGI. The CDR3 loop reads CASSYSQGSTQYF. The DNA for the CDR3 is TGTGCCAGCAGTTACAGCCAAGGGAGTACGCAGTATTTT.

As for this clone: The junction shows a germline mismatch at one end, possibly a read error. The rearrangement links TRBV7-9 to TRBJ2-1; no clear D gene. This CDR3 contains 11 residues. Germline values: CDR1 SEHNR, CDR2 FQNEAQ (reference sequence). In nucleotides, the CDR3 is TGTGCCAGCAGCTTATCCCCCCCAGCGCTCTTC. Amino acid sequence: CASSLSPPALF.

The CDR3 DNA sequence: TGTGCCAGCAGTGATGGGCAGATCAATCAGCCCCAGCATTTT. As protein: CASSDGQINQPQHF. This chain joins TRBV6-5 and TRBJ1-5, with D unresolved. Germline V lookup: CDR1 MNHEY, CDR2 SVGAGI. CDR3 length: 14 residues. Trimming stripped 5 bases from V and 3 bases from J, with 11 bases between.

The chain joins TRBV29-1 to TRBJ1-2; a possible D gene is TRBD1 (5 bases). The germline gives CDR1 SQVTM, CDR2 ANQGSEA. V dropped 6 bases and J dropped 5 bases, with 16 bases sitting between them. The CDR3 spans 13 residues. For the CDR3, the DNA is TGCAGCGTGGCTCATTCAGGGTTTTATGGCTACACCTTC. It is translated as CSVAHSGFYGYTF.

The rearrangement uses TRBV27 and TRBJ2-7; weak D call: TRBD1 (6 bases). There are 16 residues in the CDR3. Germline V gene data show CDR1 as MNHEY and CDR2 as SMNVEV (reference sequence). With 0 bases removed from V and 0 bases from J, the gap between germline ends came to 12 bases. CDR3 sequence: CASSLSGAGSSYEQYF. CDR3 in DNA: TGTGCCAGCAGTTTATCGGGGGCAGGGAGCTCCTACGAGCAGTACTTC.

The table lists this clone with a few counts. The chain is built from TRBV6-5 and TRBJ2-2, with a possible D match to TRBD2 (5 bases). This CDR3 is 15 amino acids long. Trimming removed 5 bases at V and 2 bases at J, with 12 bases between. Looked up from germline, CDR1 is MNHEY and CDR2 is SVGAGI. CDR3 amino acids: CASSKTGINTGELFF. The DNA of the CDR3 is TGTGCCAGCAGTAAGACCGGGATTAACACCGGGGAGCTGTTTTTT.

CDR3 protein: CASRVGGGHTYEQYF. The CDR3 nucleotides are TGCGCCAGCAGGGTTGGTGGCGGGCATACCTACGAGCAGTACTTC. The J gene is TRBJ2-7, the V gene TRBV5-1; maybe TRBD2 (5 bases). The CDR3 length is 15 residues. The germline CDR1 and CDR2 sequences are SGHRS and YFSETQ. The V end lost 5 bases, the J end lost 2 bases, and 17 bases lay between the germline ends.

This clone has a handful of counts. As the CDR3 is not closed by the conserved phenylalanine or tryptophan, this likely results from a read error. This chain uses TRBV7-2 with TRBJ2-7; TRBD1 matches 10 bases. Per germline, CDR1 SGHTA and CDR2 FQGNSA. V shed 5 bases and J 2 bases; nucleotides not matched to a gene: 9. There are 16 residues in the CDR3. The CDR3 is CASSITGTGVAYEQYL. The CDR3 nucleotides are TGTGCCAGCAGCATAACCGGGACAGGGGTGGCCTACGAGCAGTACCTC.

Written as DNA, the CDR3 is TGTGCCAGCAGCTACCGACAGGGGAGCTCCTACGAGCAGTACTTC. This encodes CASSYRQGSSYEQYF. The rearrangement joins TRBV7-2 to TRBJ2-7; the match to TRBD1 covers 8 bases. There are 15 residues in the CDR3. Unmatched junction bases numbered 5, after V lost 4 bases and J lost 0 bases. The V gene's germline CDR1 is SGHTA and CDR2 FQGNSA.

V usage is TRBV19 and J usage is TRBJ1-6; 8 bases line up with TRBD1. The CDR3 runs to 16 residues. Germline CDR1 reads LNHDA; CDR2 reads SQIVND (reference sequence). V lost 4 bases, J lost 7 bases, and 9 bases stayed unmatched. CDR3 in amino acids: CASSTDRVPLNSPLHF. The CDR3 DNA follows: TGTGCCAGTAGTACGGACAGGGTCCCATTGAATTCACCCCTCCACTTT.

The rearrangement links TRBV2 to TRBJ1-2, with 9 bases aligning to TRBD1. This CDR3 has 15 amino acids. Germline CDR1 and CDR2: SNHLY and FYNNEI. Germline trimming cut 4 bases from V and 3 bases from J; bases unmatched to any gene: 6. The CDR3 region has the DNA TGTGCCAGCAGTGTAACAGGGGGCGCGGACTATGGCTACACCTTC. It codes for CASSVTGGADYGYTF.

V and J are TRBV15 and TRBJ2-1; the D gene is possibly TRBD2 (5 bases). The V gene lost 2 bases and the J gene lost 2 bases, with 7 bases spanning the gap. Germline V gives CDR1 LNHNV, CDR2 YYDKDF (reference sequence). CDR3 size: 14 residues. CDR3 sequence: CATSRSTTYNEQFF. The CDR3 DNA reads TGTGCCACCAGCAGATCGACTACCTACAATGAGCAGTTCTTC. Together with reference TRBV15 and TRBJ2-1, the CDR3 gives the full variable domain: DAMVIQNPRYQVTQFGKPVTLSCSQTLNHNVMYWYQQKSSQAPKLLFHYYDKDFNNEADTPDNFQSRRPNTSFCFLDIRSPGLGDTAMYLCATSRSTTYNEQFFGPGTRLTVL.

This chain links TRBV5-1 with TRBJ2-7; 11 nucleotides match TRBD2. Germline trimming cut 6 bases from V and 3 bases from J; bases unmatched to any gene: 8. Germline V gene data show CDR1 as SGHRS and CDR2 as YFSETQ. The CDR3 runs to 15 residues. CDR3 nucleotide sequence: TGCGCCAGCACCGAGCTTGGGACTAGCGGCTACGAGCAGTACTTC. As protein: CASTELGTSGYEQYF.

This chain connects TRBV4-2 to TRBJ1-1; 9 bases match TRBD1. Trimming cost V 4 bases and J 4 bases; bases outside gene matches: 7. Germline V gene sequence: CDR1 LGHNA, CDR2 YNFKEQ. This CDR3 has 15 residues. The CDR3 protein is CASSRPGQGGTEAFF. Here the CDR3 DNA reads TGTGCCAGCAGCCGTCCGGGACAGGGCGGCACTGAAGCTTTCTTT.

A note on this clone: At one of its ends the junction is not consistent with the germline gene, which may arise from a read error. The rearrangement joins TRBV7-7 to TRBJ2-2; tentative D call: TRBD2 (5 bases). This CDR3 has 13 residues. Germline V gene lookup returns CDR1 SSHAT and CDR2 FNYEAQ (reference sequence). The CDR3 sequence is CASSLAPRGELFF. CDR3 nucleotides: TGTGCTAGCAGCTTAGCGCCGAGGGGGGAGCTGTTTTTT.

This clone was counted once. CDR3 loop: CASSDHLANQETQYF. In nucleotides, the CDR3 is TGCGCCAGCAGTGATCACCTAGCGAATCAAGAGACCCAGTACTTC. V gene TRBV10-1 combines with J gene TRBJ2-5, with D perhaps matching TRBD2 (6 bases). The germline V and J ends were trimmed by 3 bases and 2 bases, with 13 bases remaining between them. CDR3 size: 15 residues. Germline values: CDR1 WNHNN, CDR2 SYGVQD (reference sequence).

The chain joins TRBV7-2 to TRBJ2-7; D unclear. CDR3 length equals 13 residues. The germline CDR1 and CDR2 sequences are SGHTA and FQGNSA. V was cut by 1 base and J by 3 bases, with 7 bases left in between. As DNA, the CDR3 is TGTGCCAGCAGCTTAGGTCCGAGCTACGAGCAGTACTTC. As protein: CASSLGPSYEQYF.

The chain has TRBV2 and TRBJ1-1; 8 nucleotides align to TRBD1. Germline trimming cut 1 base from V and 4 bases from J; bases unmatched to any gene: 2. CDR3 length: 14 residues. The germline CDR1 and CDR2 sequences are SNHLY and FYNNEI. The CDR3 DNA reads TGTGCCAGCAGTGAAGGGACAGGGCGCACTGAAGCTTTCTTT. It codes for CASSEGTGRTEAFF.

V gene TRBV19 combines with J gene TRBJ2-7; a possible D gene is TRBD1 (10 bases). Germline CDR1 reads LNHDA; CDR2 reads SQIVND (reference sequence). The CDR3 has 19 amino acids. The V end lost 6 bases, the J end lost 5 bases, and 32 bases lay between the germline ends. The CDR3 coding sequence is TGTGCCAGTAGCAACAGACAGGGGGCGGTGCGGGGGGGCCGGAACGAGCAGTACTTC. This sequence encodes CASSNRQGAVRGGRNEQYF.

The chain is built from TRBV7-2 and TRBJ1-5, with 9 positions matching TRBD1. The V gene's germline CDR1 is SGHTA and CDR2 FQGNSA. This CDR3 has 15 residues. The ends lost 0 bases at V and 5 bases at J; junction bases unmatched: 2. In nucleotides, the CDR3 is TGTGCCAGCAGCTTAGCCGGGACAGGGTATCAGCCCCAGCATTTT. Translating gives CASSLAGTGYQPQHF.

V and J are TRBV2 and TRBJ1-5; 8 nucleotides agree with TRBD1. Germline V CDR1 and CDR2: SNHLY, FYNNEI. This CDR3 region has 17 residues. V lost 5 bases, J lost 0 bases, and 9 bases stayed unmatched. The CDR3 reads CASSHPGTGYSNQPQHF. CDR3 in DNA: TGTGCCAGCAGTCACCCCGGGACAGGCTATAGCAATCAGCCCCAGCATTTT.

The chain is built from TRBV2 and TRBJ2-1; 10 bases are a match to TRBD2. CDR3 length equals 13 residues. V gave up 8 bases and J gave up 5 bases; unmatched junction bases: 3. Germline assignment: CDR1 SNHLY and CDR2 FYNNEI. CDR3 residues: CASQRGGNNEQFF. In DNA, the CDR3 is TGTGCCAGCCAGCGGGGGGGAAACAATGAGCAGTTCTTC. Full variable domain (remainder filled in from reference TRBV2 and TRBJ2-1): EPEVTQTPSHQVTQMGQEVILRCVPISNHLYFYWYRQILGQKVEFLVSFYNNEISEKSEIFDDQFSVERPDGSNFTLKIRSTKLEDSAMYFCASQRGGNNEQFFGPGTRLTVL.